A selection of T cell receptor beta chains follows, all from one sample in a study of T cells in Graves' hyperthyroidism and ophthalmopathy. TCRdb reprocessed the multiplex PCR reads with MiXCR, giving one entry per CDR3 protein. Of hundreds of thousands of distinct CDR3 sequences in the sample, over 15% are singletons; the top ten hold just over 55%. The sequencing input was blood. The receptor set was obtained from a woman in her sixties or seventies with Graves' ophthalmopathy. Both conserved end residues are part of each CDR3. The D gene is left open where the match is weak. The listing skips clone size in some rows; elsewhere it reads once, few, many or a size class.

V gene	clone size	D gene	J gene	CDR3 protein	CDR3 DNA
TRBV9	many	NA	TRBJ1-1	CASSVGGTEAFF	TGTGCCAGCAGTGTAGGGGGGACTGAAGCTTTCTTT
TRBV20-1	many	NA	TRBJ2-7	CSARDPARTYEQYF	TGCAGTGCTAGAGATCCCGCTAGAACCTACGAGCAGTACTTC
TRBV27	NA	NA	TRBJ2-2	CASRGRATGELFF	TGTGCCAGTCGGGGTCGGGCCACCGGGGAGCTGTTTTTT
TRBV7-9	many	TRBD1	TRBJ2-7	CASSLVKGAAYEQYF	TGTGCCAGCAGCTTGGTGAAGGGGGCCGCCTACGAGCAGTACTTC
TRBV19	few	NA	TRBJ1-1	CASSTVEGRNTEAFF	TGTGCCAGTAGTACCGTTGAGGGGAGGAACACTGAAGCTTTCTTT
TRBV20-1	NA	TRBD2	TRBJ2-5	CSARDPASGETQYF	TGCAGTGCTAGAGATCCGGCTAGCGGGGAGACCCAGTACTTC
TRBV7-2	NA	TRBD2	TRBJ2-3	CASSPRWGSGGTGTQYF	TGTGCCAGCAGCCCACGCTGGGGTAGCGGGGGGACCGGTACGCAGTATTTT
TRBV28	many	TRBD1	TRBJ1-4	CASSLGQAVNEKLFF	TGTGCCAGCAGTTTAGGACAGGCGGTTAATGAAAAACTGTTTTTT
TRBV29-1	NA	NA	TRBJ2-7	CSVVLGDEQYF	TGCAGCGTTGTTTTAGGGGACGAGCAGTACTTC
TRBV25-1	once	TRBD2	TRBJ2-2	CASTGVGRAPGELFF	TGTGCCAGCACGGGGGTCGGGAGGGCCCCCGGGGAGCTGTTTTTT
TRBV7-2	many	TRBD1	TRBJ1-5	CASSRSRDRDQPQHF	TGTGCCAGCAGCCGGTCCCGGGACAGGGATCAGCCCCAGCATTTT
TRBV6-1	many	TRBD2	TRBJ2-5	CASSEATGGQETQYF	TGTGCCAGCAGTGAAGCGACGGGGGGGCAAGAGACCCAGTACTTC
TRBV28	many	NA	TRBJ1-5	CASKQGEGQPQHF	TGTGCCAGCAAACAGGGAGAGGGTCAGCCCCAGCATTTT
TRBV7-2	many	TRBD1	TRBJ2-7	CASSTRRQGSPYEQYF	TGTGCCAGCAGCACACGAAGACAGGGAAGCCCCTACGAGCAGTACTTC
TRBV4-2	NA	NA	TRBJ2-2	CASSQMGANTGELFF	TGTGCCAGCAGCCAAATGGGCGCGAACACCGGGGAGCTGTTTTTT
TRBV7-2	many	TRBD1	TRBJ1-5	CASSLEWAGGQPQHF	TGTGCCAGCAGCTTAGAGTGGGCAGGGGGACAGCCCCAGCATTTT
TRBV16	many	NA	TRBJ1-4	CASSPQSATNEKLFF	TGTGCCAGCAGCCCCCAATCTGCAACTAATGAAAAACTGTTTTTT
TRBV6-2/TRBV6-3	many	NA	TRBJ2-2	CASSPNRGTGELFF	TGTGCCAGCAGCCCGAACCGGGGCACCGGGGAGCTGTTTTTT
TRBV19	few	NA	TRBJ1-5	CASSFRETHQPQHF	TGTGCCAGTAGTTTTCGGGAAACCCATCAGCCCCAGCATTTT
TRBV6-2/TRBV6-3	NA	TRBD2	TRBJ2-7	CASSFYGEGQYF	TGTGCCAGCAGTTTCTACGGGGAGGGGCAGTACTTC
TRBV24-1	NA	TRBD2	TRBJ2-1	CATSDRTSRAYNEQFF	TGTGCCACCAGTGATAGGACTAGCCGAGCCTACAATGAGCAGTTCTTC
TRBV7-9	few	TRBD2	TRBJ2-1	CASRQGLAGGSYNEQFF	TGTGCCAGCAGACAGGGACTAGCGGGGGGGTCCTACAATGAGCAGTTCTTC
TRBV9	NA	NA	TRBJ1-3	CASSVGGVSGNTIYF	TGTGCCAGCAGCGTAGGAGGCGTCTCTGGAAACACCATATATTTT
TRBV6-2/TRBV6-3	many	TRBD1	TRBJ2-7	CASGQAVTYEQYF	TGTGCCAGCGGACAGGCCGTAACCTACGAGCAGTACTTC
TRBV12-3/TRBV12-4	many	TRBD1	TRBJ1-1	CASSPRDREAFF	TGTGCCAGCAGTCCCCGGGACAGGGAAGCTTTCTTT
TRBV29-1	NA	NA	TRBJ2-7	CSVNRDGGEQYF	TGCAGCGTCAATCGGGACGGCGGCGAGCAGTACTTC
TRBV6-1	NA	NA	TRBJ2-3	CASSPPTGTSTDTQYF	TGTGCCAGCAGCCCCCCGACAGGGACTAGCACAGATACGCAGTATTTT
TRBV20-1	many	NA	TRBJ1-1	CSARPGSQNTEAFF	TGCAGTGCTAGGCCGGGGAGCCAGAACACTGAAGCTTTCTTT
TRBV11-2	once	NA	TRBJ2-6	CASNLEGPGANVLTF	TGTGCCAGTAACCTCGAAGGGCCTGGGGCCAACGTCCTGACTTTC
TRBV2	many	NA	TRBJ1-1	CMTHAGLGTEAFF	TGTATGACCCATGCGGGGTTAGGCACTGAAGCTTTCTTT
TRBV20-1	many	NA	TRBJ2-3	CSAIPGLTDTQYF	TGCAGTGCTATACCGGGACTCACAGATACGCAGTATTTT
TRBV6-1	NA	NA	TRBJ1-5	CASSGSGYNQPQHF	TGTGCCAGCAGTGGATCCGGTTACAATCAGCCCCAGCATTTT
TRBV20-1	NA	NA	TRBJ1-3	CSASGASLSGNTIYF	TGCAGTGCTAGCGGTGCATCTCTCTCTGGAAACACCATATATTTT
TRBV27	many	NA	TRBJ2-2	CASRPGRTNTGELFF	TGTGCCAGCAGACCGGGACGGACGAACACCGGGGAGCTGTTTTTT
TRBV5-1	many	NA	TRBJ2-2	CASSLDSMTGELFF	TGCGCCAGCAGCTTGGATAGTATGACCGGGGAGCTGTTTTTT
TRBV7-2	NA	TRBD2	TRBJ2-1	CASSRWGLEYNEQFF	TGTGCCAGCAGCCGATGGGGACTAGAATACAATGAGCAGTTCTTC
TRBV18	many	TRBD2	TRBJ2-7	CASSPRGREGYEQYF	TGTGCCAGCTCACCGCGGGGGAGGGAGGGCTACGAGCAGTACTTC
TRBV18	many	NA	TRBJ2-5	CASSPPRGLRQETQYF	TGTGCCAGCTCACCACCCCGGGGGTTACGTCAAGAGACCCAGTACTTC
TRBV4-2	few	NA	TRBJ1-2	CASSQAGRSNYGYTF	TGTGCCAGCAGCCAAGCAGGCAGGAGTAACTATGGCTACACCTTC
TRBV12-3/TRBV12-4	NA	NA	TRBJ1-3	CASRGLDSGLGNTIYF	TGTGCCAGCAGGGGACTGGACAGCGGGCTTGGAAACACCATATATTTT
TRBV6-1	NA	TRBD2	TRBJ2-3	CASQGRGLARNTQYF	TGTGCCAGCCAGGGAAGGGGACTAGCGAGAAATACGCAGTATTTT
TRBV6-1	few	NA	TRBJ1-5	CASSLSGSNQPQHF	TGTGCCAGCAGTTTGTCAGGGAGCAATCAGCCCCAGCATTTT
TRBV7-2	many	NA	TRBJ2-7	CASSQTLREQYF	TGTGCCAGCAGCCAAACACTGAGGGAGCAGTACTTC
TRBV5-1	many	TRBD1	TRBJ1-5	CASSPRGGRQPQHF	TGCGCCAGCAGCCCCCGAGGGGGCCGGCAGCCCCAGCATTTT
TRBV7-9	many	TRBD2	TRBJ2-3	CASSLGTSGGHTDTQYF	TGTGCCAGCAGCTTGGGGACTAGCGGTGGGCACACAGATACGCAGTATTTT
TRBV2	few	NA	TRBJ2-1	CASRFGVNEQFF	TGTGCCAGCAGGTTTGGGGTCAATGAGCAGTTCTTC
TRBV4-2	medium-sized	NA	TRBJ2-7	CASSQVDLGGRYEQYF	TGTGCCAGCAGCCAAGTGGACTTGGGGGGGCGATACGAGCAGTACTTC